This is a list of T cell receptor beta chains from one sample in a study of CXCR3-negative and CXCR3-positive naive CD8 T cells. TCRdb reworked the 5' RACE reads into one entry per CDR3 protein, no DNA. The specimen's table records just over 60,000 distinct CDR3 sequences. Sequencing was carried out using naive CXCR3- CD8+ T cells from blood. These receptors all stem from a human donor in good health. Some clones in this sample may be carry-over from other donors' samples. CDR3s include the opening cysteine and the closing phenylalanine or tryptophan. The size of a clone is reported for some rows only, either as once, few or many, or as a class for expanded clones.

V gene: TRBV29-1
clone size: .
CDR3 length: 15
J gene: TRBJ2-7
CDR3 protein: CSVVSVGDRSYEQYF

V gene: TRBV7-9
clone size: .
CDR3 length: 17
J gene: TRBJ2-1
CDR3 protein: CASSLGWGTSSYNEQFF

V gene: TRBV7-6
clone size: .
CDR3 length: 17
J gene: TRBJ2-1
CDR3 protein: CASSLGLHSSSYNEQFF

V gene: TRBV10-3
clone size: .
CDR3 length: 15
J gene: TRBJ2-1
CDR3 protein: CAISEGLARSNEQFF

V gene: TRBV20-1
clone size: .
CDR3 length: 15
J gene: TRBJ2-5
CDR3 protein: CSARDPGLAGETQYF

V gene: TRBV28
clone size: .
CDR3 length: 12
J gene: TRBJ2-7
CDR3 protein: CASTLKRGEQYF

V gene: TRBV29-1
clone size: .
CDR3 length: 12
J gene: TRBJ1-3
CDR3 protein: CSVEDQGPPIYF

V gene: TRBV7-9
clone size: .
CDR3 length: 15
J gene: TRBJ2-5
CDR3 protein: CASSLGLAPVKTQYF

V gene: TRBV19
clone size: .
CDR3 length: 13
J gene: TRBJ2-7
CDR3 protein: CASSIRGAAEQYF

V gene: TRBV21-1
clone size: .
CDR3 length: 14
J gene: TRBJ2-7
CDR3 protein: CASQKQDISCEQYF

V gene: TRBV7-9
clone size: .
CDR3 length: 14
J gene: TRBJ2-7
CDR3 protein: CASSPDRLSYEQYF

V gene: TRBV4-3
clone size: .
CDR3 length: 17
J gene: TRBJ1-1
CDR3 protein: CASSQVLTGSGRPEAFF

V gene: TRBV23-1
clone size: .
CDR3 length: 15
J gene: TRBJ1-5
CDR3 protein: CASSQPYRGNQPQHF

V gene: TRBV5-1
clone size: .
CDR3 length: 15
J gene: TRBJ1-4
CDR3 protein: CASSLRTGYNEKLFF

V gene: TRBV2
clone size: .
CDR3 length: 18
J gene: TRBJ2-2
CDR3 protein: CASSDRVSGGLNTGELFF

V gene: TRBV7-6
clone size: .
CDR3 length: 15
J gene: TRBJ1-6
CDR3 protein: CASSPGQGLNSPLHF

V gene: TRBV18
clone size: .
CDR3 length: 17
J gene: TRBJ2-7
CDR3 protein: CASRSAASGPLPYEQYF

V gene: TRBV6-4
clone size: .
CDR3 length: 13
J gene: TRBJ2-2
CDR3 protein: CASSDGETGELFF

V gene: TRBV12-3/TRBV12-4
clone size: .
CDR3 length: 13
J gene: TRBJ2-1
CDR3 protein: CASRPGQYNEQFF

V gene: TRBV12-3/TRBV12-4
clone size: .
CDR3 length: 16
J gene: TRBJ1-5
CDR3 protein: CASSLPPAGGDQPQHF

V gene: TRBV2
clone size: medium-sized
CDR3 length: 11
J gene: TRBJ1-1
CDR3 protein: CASSDAGEAFF

V gene: TRBV7-9
clone size: .
CDR3 length: 14
J gene: TRBJ2-7
CDR3 protein: CASSIHGQPYEQYF

V gene: TRBV19
clone size: .
CDR3 length: 14
J gene: TRBJ1-1
CDR3 protein: CASRGLARATEAFF

V gene: TRBV29-1
clone size: .
CDR3 length: 14
J gene: TRBJ2-2
CDR3 protein: CSATKQGNTGELFF

V gene: TRBV11-2
clone size: .
CDR3 length: 21
J gene: TRBJ2-1
CDR3 protein: CASSRGQAGTSGSNMYNEQFF

V gene: TRBV20-1
clone size: .
CDR3 length: 15
J gene: TRBJ2-1
CDR3 protein: CSAREAASDYNEQFF

V gene: TRBV10-3
clone size: .
CDR3 length: 17
J gene: TRBJ2-4
CDR3 protein: CAISESSGVTTKNIQYF

V gene: TRBV11-2
clone size: .
CDR3 length: 13
J gene: TRBJ2-7
CDR3 protein: CASRQGVGAEQYF

V gene: TRBV12-3/TRBV12-4
clone size: .
CDR3 length: 16
J gene: TRBJ1-5
CDR3 protein: CASSLWEEDSNQPQHF

V gene: TRBV29-1
clone size: .
CDR3 length: 15
J gene: TRBJ1-3
CDR3 protein: CSVVSGEHSGNTIYF

V gene: TRBV9
clone size: .
CDR3 length: 15
J gene: TRBJ2-6
CDR3 protein: CASSGQGSGANVLTF

V gene: TRBV7-2
clone size: .
CDR3 length: 14
J gene: TRBJ2-1
CDR3 protein: CASSISSSYNEQFF

V gene: TRBV6-2/TRBV6-3
clone size: .
CDR3 length: 12
J gene: TRBJ1-1
CDR3 protein: CASSYLNTEAFF

V gene: TRBV28
clone size: .
CDR3 length: 15
J gene: TRBJ1-5
CDR3 protein: CASSPARGGNQPQHF

V gene: TRBV11-2
clone size: .
CDR3 length: 18
J gene: TRBJ2-3
CDR3 protein: CASSSHYLAGPSTDTQYF

V gene: TRBV12-3/TRBV12-4
clone size: .
CDR3 length: 15
J gene: TRBJ1-5
CDR3 protein: CASSFPGFPAKPQHF

V gene: TRBV6-5
clone size: .
CDR3 length: 15
J gene: TRBJ2-4
CDR3 protein: CASSYEAVAKNIQYF

V gene: TRBV7-9
clone size: .
CDR3 length: 18
J gene: TRBJ2-3
CDR3 protein: CASSFSPGLAFAQYTQYF

V gene: TRBV29-1
clone size: .
CDR3 length: 15
J gene: TRBJ2-5
CDR3 protein: CSVAWDGDFQETQYF

V gene: TRBV5-1
clone size: .
CDR3 length: 18
J gene: TRBJ2-5
CDR3 protein: CASSWSLWVPQGEETQYF

V gene: TRBV4-3
clone size: .
CDR3 length: 15
J gene: TRBJ2-7
CDR3 protein: CASSPEFGAPYEQYF

V gene: TRBV28
clone size: .
CDR3 length: 13
J gene: TRBJ2-7
CDR3 protein: CASSFGVTYEQYF

V gene: TRBV4-3
clone size: .
CDR3 length: 17
J gene: TRBJ2-5
CDR3 protein: CASSQERKGSLGETQYF

V gene: TRBV12-3/TRBV12-4
clone size: .
CDR3 length: 16
J gene: TRBJ2-3
CDR3 protein: CASSEWTSRHTDTQYF

V gene: TRBV5-1
clone size: .
CDR3 length: 14
J gene: TRBJ2-7
CDR3 protein: CASEPGQGLYEQYF

V gene: TRBV29-1
clone size: .
CDR3 length: 14
J gene: TRBJ2-1
CDR3 protein: CSLQNIGSRNEQFF